This T cell receptor beta chain was sequenced during a study of blood T cell repertoires in COVID-19. Study summary: The United States, Italy and Spain supplied acute and convalescent COVID-19 samples. PBMCs, B-cell-depleted T cells, or T cells were the source of the cDNA or gDNA that made up the material.

Germline CDR1 is SGHVS and CDR2 is FNYEAQ. The CDR3 extends over 13 amino acids. V gave up 5 bases and J gave up 5 bases; unmatched junction bases: 2. Libraries were prepared by immunoSEQ multiplex PCR; TCRdb keeps only in-frame clonotypes and omits some of them. The sample yields about 34,000 clones, 93% seen once. Input material: peripheral blood. This chain joins TRBV7-6 and TRBJ1-4; 7 bases match TRBD1. The TCR comes from a human donor in a cohort sampled during active COVID-19. CDR3 nucleotide sequence: TGTGCCAGCAGCCCGGGACAGAATGAAAAACTGTTTTTT. Translating it yields CASSPGQNEKLFF.